This is a list of T cell receptor beta chains from one sample in a study of cytomegalovirus exposure and HLA in healthy donors. This table comes from immunoSEQ multiplex PCR, and its TCRdb copy is limited to in-frame clones, with some not included. This sample's table reports around 50,000 clones. Material for sequencing was PBMCs. The receptors originated from a female donor in good health and CMV-seronegative. CDR3s include the opening cysteine and the closing phenylalanine or tryptophan. D genes are given only for firm matches.

j_call d_call v_call cdr3_nt cdr3_aa
TRBJ1-5 TRBD1 TRBV30 TGTGCCTGGGCAGGGGGTACCAATCAGCCCCAGCATTTT CAWAGGTNQPQHF
TRBJ2-1 TRBD2 TRBV9 TGTGCCAGCAGCCCTTTTACTAGCGGGAGGGTTGAGCAGTTCTTC CASSPFTSGRVEQFF
TRBJ2-3 TRBD2 TRBV18 TGTGCCAGCTCACCACCAGGGGACTACTGGGCAGATAAGCAGTATTTT CASSPPGDYWADKQYF
TRBJ2-2 NA TRBV5-1 TGCGCCAGCAGCTTGGAGGGGGTCGGGGAGCTGTTTTTT CASSLEGVGELFF
TRBJ1-1 TRBD1 TRBV6-1 TGTGCCAGCAGTGAGGGCAGGGGGCGAGGGATGAACACTGAAGCTTTCTTT CASSEGRGRGMNTEAFF
TRBJ2-7 TRBD2 TRBV5-1 TGCGCCAGCAGCGCCTTAGCGGGGTCTTACGAGCAGTACTTC CASSALAGSYEQYF
TRBJ1-1 NA TRBV6-6 TGTGCCAGCAGTTACAATCCTACAGGGTTTAACACTGAAGCTTTCTTT CASSYNPTGFNTEAFF
TRBJ1-1 NA TRBV5-6 TGTGCCAGCAGCGTCTACAGAGACACTGAAGCTTTCTTT CASSVYRDTEAFF
TRBJ1-3 NA TRBV6-5 TGTGCCAGCAGGGCGACAGCTGGAAACACCATATATTTT CASRATAGNTIYF
TRBJ2-1 TRBD2 TRBV7-9 TGTGCCAGCAGCTTAGCCCTAGCGGGAGGCAATGAGCAGTTCTTC CASSLALAGGNEQFF
TRBJ2-3 NA TRBV6-5 TGTGCCAGCAGGTCATCCCCCCGGGATACGCAGTATTTT CASRSSPRDTQYF
TRBJ2-7 NA TRBV6-5 TGTGCCAGCAGTTACTTCGGGTCAAGCGAGCAGTACTTC CASSYFGSSEQYF
TRBJ1-2 NA TRBV6-1 TGTGCCAGCAGTGAGGCGGGACTTCGCGGCTACACCTTC CASSEAGLRGYTF
TRBJ2-1 NA TRBV30 TGTGCCTGGAGCGCTTTCTCGCGGGGTGGAAAGCAGTTCTTC CAWSAFSRGGKQFF
TRBJ2-3 TRBD2 TRBV6-1 TGTGCCAGCAGTGAACCAGCGGGGACCAGCACAGATACGCAGTATTTT CASSEPAGTSTDTQYF
TRBJ1-1 NA TRBV9 TGTGCCAGCAGCGTAGGGAGCTTGGGGAACACTGAAGCTTTCTTT CASSVGSLGNTEAFF
TRBJ1-1 TRBD1 TRBV12-5 TGTGCTAGTGGTTTGGTCCCCCCGGGACAGGGGGCAACTGAAGCTTTCTTT CASGLVPPGQGATEAFF
TRBJ1-2 NA TRBV6-5 TGTGCCAGCAGTTCCCAGGGCCTTAACTATGGCTACACCTTC CASSSQGLNYGYTF